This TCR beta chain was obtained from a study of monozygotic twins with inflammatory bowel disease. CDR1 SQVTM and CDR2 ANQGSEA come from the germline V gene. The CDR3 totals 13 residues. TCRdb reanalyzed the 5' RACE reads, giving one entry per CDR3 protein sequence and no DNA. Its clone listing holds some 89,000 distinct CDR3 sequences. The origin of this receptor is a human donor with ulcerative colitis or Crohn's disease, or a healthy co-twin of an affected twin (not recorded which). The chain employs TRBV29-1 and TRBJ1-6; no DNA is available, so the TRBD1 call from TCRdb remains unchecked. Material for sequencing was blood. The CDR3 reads CSVRLDTDSPLHF.